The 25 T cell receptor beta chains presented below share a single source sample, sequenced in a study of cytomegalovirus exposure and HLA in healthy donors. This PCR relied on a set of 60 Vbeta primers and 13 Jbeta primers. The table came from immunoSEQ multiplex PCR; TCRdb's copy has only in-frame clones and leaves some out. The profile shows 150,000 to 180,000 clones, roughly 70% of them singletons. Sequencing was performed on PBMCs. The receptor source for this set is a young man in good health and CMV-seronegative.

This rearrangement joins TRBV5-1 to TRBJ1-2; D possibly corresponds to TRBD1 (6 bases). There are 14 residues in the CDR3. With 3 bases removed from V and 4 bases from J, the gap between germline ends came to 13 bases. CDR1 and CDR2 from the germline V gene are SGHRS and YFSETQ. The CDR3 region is CASSSGQEPYGYTF. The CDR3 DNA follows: TGCGCCAGCAGCTCGGGACAAGAACCCTATGGCTACACCTTC.

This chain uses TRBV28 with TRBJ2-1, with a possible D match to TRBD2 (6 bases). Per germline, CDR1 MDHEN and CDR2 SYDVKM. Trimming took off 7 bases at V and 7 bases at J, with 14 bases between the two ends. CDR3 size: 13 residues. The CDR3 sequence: CASTSTGENEQFF. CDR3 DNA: TGTGCCAGCACCTCTACGGGGGAGAATGAGCAGTTCTTC.

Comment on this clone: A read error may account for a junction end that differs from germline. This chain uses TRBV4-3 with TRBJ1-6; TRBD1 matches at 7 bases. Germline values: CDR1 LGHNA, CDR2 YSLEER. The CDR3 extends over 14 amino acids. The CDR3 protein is CASSQGQSDSPLNF. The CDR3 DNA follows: TGCGCCAGCAGCCAGGGACAGTCCGATTCACCCCTCAACTTT.

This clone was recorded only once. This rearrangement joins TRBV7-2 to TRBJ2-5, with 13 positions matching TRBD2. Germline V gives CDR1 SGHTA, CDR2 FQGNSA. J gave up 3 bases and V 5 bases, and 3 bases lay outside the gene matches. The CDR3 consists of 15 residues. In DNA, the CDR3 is TGTGCCAGCAGCACCGGACTAGCGGGGGAAGAGACCCAGTACTTC. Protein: CASSTGLAGEETQYF.

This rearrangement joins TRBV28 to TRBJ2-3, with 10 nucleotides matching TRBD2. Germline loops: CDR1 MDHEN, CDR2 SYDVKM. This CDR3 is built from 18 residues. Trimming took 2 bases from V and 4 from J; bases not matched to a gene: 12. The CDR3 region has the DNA TGTGCCAGCAGTTTACGTACCCTAGCGGGGGACCGCGCAGATACGCAGTATTTT. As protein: CASSLRTLAGDRADTQYF.

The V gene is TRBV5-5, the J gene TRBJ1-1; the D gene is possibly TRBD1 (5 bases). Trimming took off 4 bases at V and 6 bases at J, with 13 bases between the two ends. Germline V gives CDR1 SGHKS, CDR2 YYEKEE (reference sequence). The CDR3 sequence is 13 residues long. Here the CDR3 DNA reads TGTGCCAGCAGCGGGTGGGGGGTCCCTGAAGCTTTCTTT. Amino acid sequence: CASSGWGVPEAFF. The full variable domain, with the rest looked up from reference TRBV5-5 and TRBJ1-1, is DAGVTQSPTHLIKTRGQQVTLRCSPISGHKSVSWYQQVLGQGPQFIFQYYEKEERGRGNFPDRFSARQFPNYSSELNVNALLLGDSALYLCASSGWGVPEAFFGQGTRLTVV.

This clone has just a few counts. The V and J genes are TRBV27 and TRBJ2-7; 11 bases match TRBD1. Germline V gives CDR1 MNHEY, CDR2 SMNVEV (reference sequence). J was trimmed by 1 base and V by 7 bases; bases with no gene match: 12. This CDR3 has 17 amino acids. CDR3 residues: CASTRDRGGGTSYEQYF. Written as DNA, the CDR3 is TGTGCCAGCACCCGGGACAGGGGGGGTGGGACGTCCTACGAGCAGTACTTC.

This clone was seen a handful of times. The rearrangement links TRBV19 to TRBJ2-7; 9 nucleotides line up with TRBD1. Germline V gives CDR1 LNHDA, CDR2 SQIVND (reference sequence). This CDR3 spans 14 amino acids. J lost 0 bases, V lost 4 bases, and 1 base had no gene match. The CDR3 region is CASSRQGGSYEQYF. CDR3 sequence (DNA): TGTGCCAGTAGTAGACAGGGGGGCTCCTACGAGCAGTACTTC.

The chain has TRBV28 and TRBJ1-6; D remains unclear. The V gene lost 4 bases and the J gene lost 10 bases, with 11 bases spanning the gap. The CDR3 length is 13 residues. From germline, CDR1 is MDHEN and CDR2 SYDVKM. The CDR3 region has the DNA TGTGCCAGCAGTTCAGGCAACAGCTCACCCCTCCACTTT. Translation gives CASSSGNSSPLHF. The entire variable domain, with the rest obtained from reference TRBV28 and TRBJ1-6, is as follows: DVKVTQSSRYLVKRTGEKVFLECVQDMDHENMFWYRQDPGLGLRLIYFSYDVKMKEKGDIPEGYSVSREKKERFSLILESASTNQTSMYLCASSSGNSSPLHFGNGTRLTVT.

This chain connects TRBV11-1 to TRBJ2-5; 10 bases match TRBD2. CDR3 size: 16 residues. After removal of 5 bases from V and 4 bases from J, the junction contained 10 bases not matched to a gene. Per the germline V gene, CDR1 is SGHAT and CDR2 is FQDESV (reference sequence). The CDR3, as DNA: TGTGCCAGCAGCCCAGGGGTAGCGGGGGGCAGAGAGACCCAGTACTTC. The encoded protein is CASSPGVAGGRETQYF.

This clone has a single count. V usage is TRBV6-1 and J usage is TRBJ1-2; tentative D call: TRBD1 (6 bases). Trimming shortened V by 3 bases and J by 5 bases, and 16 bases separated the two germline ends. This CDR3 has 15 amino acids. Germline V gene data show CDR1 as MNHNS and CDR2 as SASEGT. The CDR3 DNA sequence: TGTGCCAGCAGTGATAACGGGGGGCAGGGTTATGGCTACACCTTC. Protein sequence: CASSDNGGQGYGYTF.

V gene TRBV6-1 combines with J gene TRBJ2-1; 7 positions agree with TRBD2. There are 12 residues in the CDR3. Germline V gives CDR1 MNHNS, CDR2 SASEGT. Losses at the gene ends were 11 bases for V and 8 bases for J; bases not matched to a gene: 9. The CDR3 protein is CARYTSEDEQFF. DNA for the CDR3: TGTGCCCGTTACACTAGCGAAGATGAGCAGTTCTTC.

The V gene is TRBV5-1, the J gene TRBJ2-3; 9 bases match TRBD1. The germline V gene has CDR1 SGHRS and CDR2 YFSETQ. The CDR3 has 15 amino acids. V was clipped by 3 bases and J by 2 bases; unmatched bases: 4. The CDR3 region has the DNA TGCGCCAGCAGCTGGGGACAGGGTTACACAGATACGCAGTATTTT. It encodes CASSWGQGYTDTQYF.

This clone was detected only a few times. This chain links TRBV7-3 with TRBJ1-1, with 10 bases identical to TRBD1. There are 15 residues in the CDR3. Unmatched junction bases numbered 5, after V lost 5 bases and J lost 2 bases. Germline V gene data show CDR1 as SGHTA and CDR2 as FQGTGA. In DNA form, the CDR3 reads TGTGCCAGCAGCCCTCGGACAGGGGGAAACACTGAAGCTTTCTTT. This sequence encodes CASSPRTGGNTEAFF.

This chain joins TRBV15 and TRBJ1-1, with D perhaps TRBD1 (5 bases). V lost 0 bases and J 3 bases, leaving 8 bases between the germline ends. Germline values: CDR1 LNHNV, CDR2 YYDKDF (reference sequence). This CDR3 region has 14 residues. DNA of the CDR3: TGTGCCACCAGCAGAGATCGGGGGGACACTGAAGCTTTCTTT. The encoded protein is CATSRDRGDTEAFF.

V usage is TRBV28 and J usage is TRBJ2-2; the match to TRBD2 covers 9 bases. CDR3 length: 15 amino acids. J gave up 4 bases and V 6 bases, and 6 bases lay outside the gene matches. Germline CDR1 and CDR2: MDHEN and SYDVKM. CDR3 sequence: CASRRSGGGTGELFF. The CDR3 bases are TGTGCCAGCAGGCGTAGCGGGGGAGGCACCGGGGAGCTGTTTTTT.

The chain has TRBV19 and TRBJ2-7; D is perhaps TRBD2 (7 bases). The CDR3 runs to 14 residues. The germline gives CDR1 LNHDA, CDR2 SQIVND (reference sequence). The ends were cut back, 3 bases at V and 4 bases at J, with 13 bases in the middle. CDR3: CASSISRGGYEQYF. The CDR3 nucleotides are TGTGCCAGTAGTATCTCCAGGGGAGGGTACGAGCAGTACTTC.

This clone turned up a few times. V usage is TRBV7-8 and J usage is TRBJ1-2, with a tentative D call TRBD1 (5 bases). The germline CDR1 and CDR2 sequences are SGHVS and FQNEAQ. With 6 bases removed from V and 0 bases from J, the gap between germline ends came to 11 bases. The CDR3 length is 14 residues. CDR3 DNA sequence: TGTGCCAGCAGTACCGGGGGGACTAACTATGGCTACACCTTC. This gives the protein CASSTGGTNYGYTF.

CDR3 DNA sequence: TGCGCCAGCAGCCATACAGGGAACACTGAAGCTTTCTTT. The encoded protein is CASSHTGNTEAFF. This sequence joins TRBV4-1 and TRBJ1-1; D may be TRBD1 (5 bases). V lost 3 bases to trimming and J lost 1 base, with 6 bases between them. In germline, CDR1 is MGHRA, CDR2 YSYEKL. This CDR3 comprises 13 residues.

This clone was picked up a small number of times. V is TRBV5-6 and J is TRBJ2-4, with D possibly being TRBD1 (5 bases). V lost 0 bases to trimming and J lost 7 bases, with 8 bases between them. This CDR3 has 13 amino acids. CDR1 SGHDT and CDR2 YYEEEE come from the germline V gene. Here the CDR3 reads CASSLGKGNIQYF. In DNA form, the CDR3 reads TGTGCCAGCAGCTTGGGCAAGGGGAACATTCAGTACTTC.

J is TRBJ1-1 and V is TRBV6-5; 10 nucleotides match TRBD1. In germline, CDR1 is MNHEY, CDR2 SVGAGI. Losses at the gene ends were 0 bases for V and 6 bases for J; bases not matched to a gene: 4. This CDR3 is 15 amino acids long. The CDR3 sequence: CASSYSGQGDAEAFF. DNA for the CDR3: TGTGCCAGCAGTTACTCTGGACAGGGGGACGCTGAAGCTTTCTTT.

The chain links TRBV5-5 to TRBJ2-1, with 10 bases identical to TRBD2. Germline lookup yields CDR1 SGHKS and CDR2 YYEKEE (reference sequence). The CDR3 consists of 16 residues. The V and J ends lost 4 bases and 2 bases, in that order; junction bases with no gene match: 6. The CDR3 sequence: CASSAGLAEPYNEQFF. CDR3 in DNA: TGTGCCAGCAGCGCAGGACTAGCGGAGCCCTACAATGAGCAGTTCTTC.

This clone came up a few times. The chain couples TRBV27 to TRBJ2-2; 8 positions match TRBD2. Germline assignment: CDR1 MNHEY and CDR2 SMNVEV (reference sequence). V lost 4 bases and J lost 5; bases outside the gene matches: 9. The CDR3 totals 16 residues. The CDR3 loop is CASSSPWTGGTGELFF. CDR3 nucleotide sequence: TGTGCCAGCAGTTCCCCGTGGACGGGAGGGACCGGGGAGCTGTTTTTT.

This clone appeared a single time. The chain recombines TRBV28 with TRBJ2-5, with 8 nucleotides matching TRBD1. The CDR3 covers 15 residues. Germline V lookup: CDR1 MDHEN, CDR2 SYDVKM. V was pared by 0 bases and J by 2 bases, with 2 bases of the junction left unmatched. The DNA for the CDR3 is TGTGCCAGCAGTTTATGGGGGACAGGACAAGAGACCCAGTACTTC. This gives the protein CASSLWGTGQETQYF. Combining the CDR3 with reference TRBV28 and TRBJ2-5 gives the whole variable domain DVKVTQSSRYLVKRTGEKVFLECVQDMDHENMFWYRQDPGLGLRLIYFSYDVKMKEKGDIPEGYSVSREKKERFSLILESASTNQTSMYLCASSLWGTGQETQYFGPGTRLLVL.

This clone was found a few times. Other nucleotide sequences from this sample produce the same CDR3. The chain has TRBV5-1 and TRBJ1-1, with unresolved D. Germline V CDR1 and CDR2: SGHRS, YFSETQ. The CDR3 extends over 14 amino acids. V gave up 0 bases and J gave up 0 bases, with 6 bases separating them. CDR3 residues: CASSLGGVNTEAFF. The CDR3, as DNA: TGCGCCAGCAGCTTGGGGGGAGTGAACACTGAAGCTTTCTTT.